Detailed here is one T cell receptor (beta chain). This sample was taken from a study of blood T cell repertoires in COVID-19. For the study at large: COVID-19 samples from acute and convalescent phases originated in the United States, Italy and Spain. From T cells, B-cell-depleted T cells, or PBMCs came the material, which was cDNA or gDNA.

The V gene's germline CDR1 is SGHVS and CDR2 FQNEAQ. CDR3 length: 15 amino acids. V trimming: 7 bases; J trimming: 1 base; junction bases outside the gene matches: 6. As originally analysed: Amplification of reference gene primers provided the estimated nucleated cell counts. Libraries were prepared by immunoSEQ multiplex PCR; TCRdb keeps only in-frame clonotypes and omits some of them. The V and J calls and clone size come from that table; D and trimming were worked out from the DNA. The sample records roughly 39,000 clones, 90% to 95% being singletons. The rearrangement links TRBV7-8 to TRBJ1-5, with 8 bases identical to TRBD1. Sequencing was carried out using peripheral blood. The sequence came from a human donor in a cohort sampled during active COVID-19. In DNA form, the CDR3 reads TGTGCCAGCACCGCAGGGGGCTTAAGCAATCAGCCCCAGCATTTT. Residues: CASTAGGLSNQPQHF.